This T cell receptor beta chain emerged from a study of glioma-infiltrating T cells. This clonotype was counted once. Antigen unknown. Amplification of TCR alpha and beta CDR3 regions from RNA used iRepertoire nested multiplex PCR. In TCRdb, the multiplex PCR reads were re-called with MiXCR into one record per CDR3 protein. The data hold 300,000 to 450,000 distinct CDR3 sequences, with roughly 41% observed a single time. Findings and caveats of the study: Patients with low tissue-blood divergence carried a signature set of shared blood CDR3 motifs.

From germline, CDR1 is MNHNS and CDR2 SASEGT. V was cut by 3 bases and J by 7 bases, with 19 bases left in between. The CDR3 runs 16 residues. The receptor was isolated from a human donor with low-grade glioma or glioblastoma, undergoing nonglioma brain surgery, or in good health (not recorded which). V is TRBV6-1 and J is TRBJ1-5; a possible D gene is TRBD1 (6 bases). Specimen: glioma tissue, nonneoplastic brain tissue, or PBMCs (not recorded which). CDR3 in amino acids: CASSDPARGAGQPQHF. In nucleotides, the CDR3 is TGTGCCAGCAGTGATCCCGCCCGGGGGGCAGGACAGCCCCAGCATTTT.